This TCR beta chain was observed in a study of T-cell reconstitution after alpha-beta-depleted transplantation in children listed by TCRdb under 2016. For context, the study as a whole: Using TCR repertoire profiling, the study quantitatively followed how T-cell immune reconstitution unfolded in children after TCRalphabeta/CD19-depleted allogeneic hematopoietic cell transplantation. What the study reported, not specific to this receptor: About two months after transplant, the apparently early recovery of alphabetaT-cell counts reportedly depended on just several hundred clones that had expanded rapidly and came from non-depleted graft cells. In some patients, the high TCRbeta diversity seen at day 60 was put down to recipient T cells and intrathymic progenitors that had survived conditioning. The frequencies of hyperexpanded clones fell over the following months, and after one year, T-cell counts and TCRbeta diversity were mostly attributed to newly produced T cells.

Libraries came from PCR. The data were produced on an Illumina HiSeq 2500. TCR libraries were prepared with molecular barcoding, using unique molecular identifiers to normalize TCRbeta repertoire quantification. TCRdb handled the public reads itself, with Q25 trimming in fastp and clone calling in MiXCR, and kept productive beta chains. One record per CDR3 amino acid sequence lists the most common genes and DNA. The sample has 250,000 or so distinct CDR3 sequences on record, roughly a quarter of them singletons. Of the sample, about 5% is held by the ten largest clones. This clonotype turned up a few times. No antigen is known for it. Base qualities are not provided; no much larger clone lies one nucleotide away. The treatment or condition label, read with the paper, signifies: allogeneic hematopoietic cell transplantation with graft depleted of TCRalphabeta T cells and CD19 B cells. Transplant recipients were children who received TCRalphabeta/CD19-depleted allogeneic hematopoietic cell grafts.

From the cysteine up to the phenylalanine, the CDR3 has a length of 13 residues. CDR3 DNA only is kept here, 39 bases in frame from base 1. As encoded in the germline V gene, CDR1 is KGHSH while CDR2 is LQKENI. Trimming at the junction amounts to 1 base on V and 5 bases on J, and the germline ends lie 9 bases apart. The source is a female patient aged 2 to 10 who had a stem cell transplant for congenital amegakaryocytic thrombocytopenia, so the T cells may come from the graft donor. The chain uses TRBV18 and TRBJ2-7; a tentative D call is TRBD2 (5 bases match). The sequenced sample was PBMCs, mostly from graft donor cells, obtained 360 days after TCRalphabeta/CD19-depleted stem cell transplant. The nucleotide sequence reads TGTGCCAGCTCACCACGGACTCGGGACGAGCAGTACTTC. Its product reads: CASSPRTRDEQYF.